This T cell receptor (beta chain) was retrieved from a study of response to subunit inactivated influenza vaccine. Germline assignment: CDR1 SEHNR and CDR2 FQNEAQ (reference sequence). This CDR3 spans 14 amino acids. With 2 bases removed from V and 0 bases from J, the gap between germline ends came to 5 bases. Many counts were recorded for this clonotype. TCRdb passed the RT-PCR reads through MiXCR, listing each CDR3 protein once. The sample contains 600,000 to 700,000 distinct CDR3 sequences, 12% to 15% of which appear only once. This specimen was PBMCs from blood, taken approximately 15 days before vaccination. J is TRBJ2-1 and V is TRBV7-9; no clear D gene. The clonotype comes from a man in his fifties or sixties who received an inactivated influenza vaccine. This CDR3 is CASSLSSSYNEQFF. CDR3 DNA: TGTGCCAGCAGCTTATCTAGCTCCTACAATGAGCAGTTCTTC.